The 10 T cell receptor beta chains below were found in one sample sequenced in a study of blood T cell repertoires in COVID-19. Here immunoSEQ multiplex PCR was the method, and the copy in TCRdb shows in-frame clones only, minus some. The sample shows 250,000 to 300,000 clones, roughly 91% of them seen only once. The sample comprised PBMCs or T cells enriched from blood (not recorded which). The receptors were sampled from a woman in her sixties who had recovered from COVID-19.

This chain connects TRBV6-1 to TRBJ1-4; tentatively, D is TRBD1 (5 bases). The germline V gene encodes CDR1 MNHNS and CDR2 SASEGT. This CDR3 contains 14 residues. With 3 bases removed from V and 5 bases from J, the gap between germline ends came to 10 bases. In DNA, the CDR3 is TGTGCCAGCAGTGACCCACCAGGGAATGAAAAACTGTTTTTT. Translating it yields CASSDPPGNEKLFF.

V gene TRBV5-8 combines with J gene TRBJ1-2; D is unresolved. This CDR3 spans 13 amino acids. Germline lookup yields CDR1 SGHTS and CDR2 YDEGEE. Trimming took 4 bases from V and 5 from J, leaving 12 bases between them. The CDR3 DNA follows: TGTGCCAGCAGCCAATATGACAAGTATGGCTACACCTTC. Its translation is CASSQYDKYGYTF.

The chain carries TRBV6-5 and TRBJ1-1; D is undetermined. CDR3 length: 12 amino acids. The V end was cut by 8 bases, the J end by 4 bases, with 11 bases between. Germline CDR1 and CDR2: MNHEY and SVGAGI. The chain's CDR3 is CASGTGFTEAFF. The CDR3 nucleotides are TGTGCCAGCGGTACGGGATTCACTGAAGCTTTCTTT.

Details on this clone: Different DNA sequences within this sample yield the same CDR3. In DNA, the CDR3 is TGCGCCAGCAGCTTGGGACTAGCGGGGGTCGGTGAGCAGTTCTTC. Translated, it gives CASSLGLAGVGEQFF. The gene calls are TRBV5-1 and TRBJ2-1, with 12 bases matching TRBD2. This CDR3 region has 15 residues. Germline CDR1 SGHRS, CDR2 YFSETQ. V lost 0 bases, J lost 9 bases, and 4 bases stayed unmatched.

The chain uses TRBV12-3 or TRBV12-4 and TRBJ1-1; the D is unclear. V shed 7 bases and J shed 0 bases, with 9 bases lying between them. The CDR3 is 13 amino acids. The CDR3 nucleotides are TGTGCCAGCACCTCAACACTGAACACTGAAGCTTTCTTT. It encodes CASTSTLNTEAFF.

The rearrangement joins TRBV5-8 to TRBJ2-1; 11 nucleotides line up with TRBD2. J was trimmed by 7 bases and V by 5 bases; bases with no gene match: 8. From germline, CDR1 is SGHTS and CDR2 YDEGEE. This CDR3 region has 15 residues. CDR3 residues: CASSLTSGAGNEQFF. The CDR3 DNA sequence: TGTGCCAGCAGTTTGACTAGCGGGGCTGGGAATGAGCAGTTCTTC.

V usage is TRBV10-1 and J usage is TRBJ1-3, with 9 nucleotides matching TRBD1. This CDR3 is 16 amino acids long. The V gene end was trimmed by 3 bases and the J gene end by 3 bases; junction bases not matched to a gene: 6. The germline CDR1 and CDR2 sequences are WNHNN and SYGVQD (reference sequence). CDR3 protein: CASSEYRGLNGNTIYF. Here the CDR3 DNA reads TGCGCCAGCAGTGAATACAGGGGGCTCAATGGAAACACCATATATTTT.

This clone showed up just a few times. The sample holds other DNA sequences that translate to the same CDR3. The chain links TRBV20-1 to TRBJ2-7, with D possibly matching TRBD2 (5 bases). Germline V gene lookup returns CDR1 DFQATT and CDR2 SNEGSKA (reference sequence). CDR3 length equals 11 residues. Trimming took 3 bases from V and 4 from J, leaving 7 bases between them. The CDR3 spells CSASSGYEQYF. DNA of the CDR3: TGCAGTGCTAGTTCGGGATACGAGCAGTACTTC.

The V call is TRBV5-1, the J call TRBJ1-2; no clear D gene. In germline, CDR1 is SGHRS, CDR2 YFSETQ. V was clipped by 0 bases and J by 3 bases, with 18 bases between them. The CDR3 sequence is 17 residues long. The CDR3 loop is CASSLGFQALKDYGYTF. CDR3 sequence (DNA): TGCGCCAGCAGCTTGGGATTTCAGGCATTGAAGGACTATGGCTACACCTTC.

The CDR3 nucleotides read TGTGCCAGTAGTACGAAACCGGGGACTAGCGGGAGCTATGAGCAGTTCTTC. Its protein is CASSTKPGTSGSYEQFF. This chain joins TRBV19 and TRBJ2-1, with 14 positions matching TRBD2. In germline, CDR1 is LNHDA, CDR2 SQIVND (reference sequence). This CDR3 region has 17 residues. The V segment lost 4 bases and the J segment 8 bases; nucleotides outside the gene matches: 10.